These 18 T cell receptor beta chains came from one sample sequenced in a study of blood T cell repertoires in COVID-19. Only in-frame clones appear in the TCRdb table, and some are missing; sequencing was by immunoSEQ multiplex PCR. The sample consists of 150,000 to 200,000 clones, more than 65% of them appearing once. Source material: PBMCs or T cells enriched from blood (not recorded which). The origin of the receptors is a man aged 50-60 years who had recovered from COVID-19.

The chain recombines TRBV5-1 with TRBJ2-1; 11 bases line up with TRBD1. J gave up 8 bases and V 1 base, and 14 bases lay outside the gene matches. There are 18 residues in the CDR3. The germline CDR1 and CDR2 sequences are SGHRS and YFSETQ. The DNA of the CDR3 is TGCGCCAGCAGCTTGACCCCCCTGGGACAGGGGGGGGTCGATGAGCAGTTCTTC. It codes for CASSLTPLGQGGVDEQFF. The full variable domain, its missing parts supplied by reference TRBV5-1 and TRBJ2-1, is KAGVTQTPRYLIKTRGQQVTLSCSPISGHRSVSWYQQTPGQGLQFLFEYFSETQRNKGNFPGRFSGRQFSNSRSEMNVSTLELGDSALYLCASSLTPLGQGGVDEQFFGPGTRLTVL.

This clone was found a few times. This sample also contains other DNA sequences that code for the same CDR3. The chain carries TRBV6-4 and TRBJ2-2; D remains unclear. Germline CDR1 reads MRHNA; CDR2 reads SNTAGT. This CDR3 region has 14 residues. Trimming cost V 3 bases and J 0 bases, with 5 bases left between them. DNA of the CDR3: TGTGCCAGCAGTGAAGTAGCGAACACCGGGGAGCTGTTTTTT. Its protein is CASSEVANTGELFF.

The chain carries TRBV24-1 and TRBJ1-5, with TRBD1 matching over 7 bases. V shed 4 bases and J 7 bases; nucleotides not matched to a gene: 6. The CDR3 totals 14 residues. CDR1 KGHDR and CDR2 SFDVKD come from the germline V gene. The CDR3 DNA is TGTGCCACCAGTGACAGTACAGGGGTACAGCCCCAGCATTTT. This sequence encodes CATSDSTGVQPQHF.

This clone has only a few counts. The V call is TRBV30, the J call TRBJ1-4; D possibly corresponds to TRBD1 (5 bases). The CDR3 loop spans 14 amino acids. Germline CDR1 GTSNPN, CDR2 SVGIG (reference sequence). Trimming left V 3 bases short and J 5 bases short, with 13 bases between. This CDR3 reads CAWSDAGGNEKLFF. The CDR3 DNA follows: TGTGCCTGGAGCGATGCCGGGGGGAATGAAAAACTGTTTTTT.

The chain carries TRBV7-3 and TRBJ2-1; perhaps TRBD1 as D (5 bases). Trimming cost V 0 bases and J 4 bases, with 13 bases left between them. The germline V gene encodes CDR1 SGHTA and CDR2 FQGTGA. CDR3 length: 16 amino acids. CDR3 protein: CASSLTGAQVYNEQFF. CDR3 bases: TGTGCCAGCAGCTTAACTGGGGCCCAAGTTTACAATGAGCAGTTCTTC.

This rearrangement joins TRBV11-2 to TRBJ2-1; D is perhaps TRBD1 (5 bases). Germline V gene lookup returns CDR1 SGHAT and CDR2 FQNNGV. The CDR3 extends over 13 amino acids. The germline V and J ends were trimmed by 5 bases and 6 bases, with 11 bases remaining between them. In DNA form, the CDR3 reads TGTGCCAGCAGCGCCTTGACAGTCAATGAGCAGTTCTTC. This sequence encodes CASSALTVNEQFF.

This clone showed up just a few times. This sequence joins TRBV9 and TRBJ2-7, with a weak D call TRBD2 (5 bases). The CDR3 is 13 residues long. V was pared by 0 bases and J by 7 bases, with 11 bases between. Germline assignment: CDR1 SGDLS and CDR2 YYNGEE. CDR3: CASSVAKTGEQYF. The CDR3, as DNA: TGTGCCAGCAGCGTAGCTAAGACGGGGGAGCAGTACTTC. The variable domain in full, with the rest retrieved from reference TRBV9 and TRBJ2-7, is DSGVTQTPKHLITATGQRVTLRCSPRSGDLSVYWYQQSLDQGLQFLIQYYNGEERAKGNILERFSAQQFPDLHSELNLSSLELGDSALYFCASSVAKTGEQYFGPGTRLTVT.

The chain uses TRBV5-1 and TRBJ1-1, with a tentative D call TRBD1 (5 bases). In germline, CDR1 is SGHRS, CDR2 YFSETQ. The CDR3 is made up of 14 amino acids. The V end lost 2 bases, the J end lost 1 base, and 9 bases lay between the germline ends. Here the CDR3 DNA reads TGCGCCAGCAGCTTCCCAGGGAAGAACACTGAAGCTTTCTTT. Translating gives CASSFPGKNTEAFF.

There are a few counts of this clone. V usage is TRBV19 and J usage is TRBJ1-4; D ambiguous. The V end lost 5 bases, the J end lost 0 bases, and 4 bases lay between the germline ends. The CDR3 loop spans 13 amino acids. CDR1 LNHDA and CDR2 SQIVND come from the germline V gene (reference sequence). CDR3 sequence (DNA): TGTGCCAGTAGTCTTGCAACTAATGAAAAACTGTTTTTT. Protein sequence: CASSLATNEKLFF.

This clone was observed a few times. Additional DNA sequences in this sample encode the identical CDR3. The CDR3 DNA is TGTGCCAGCAGTTTCGCGGGATCCTCCTACAATGAGCAGTTCTTC. It is translated as CASSFAGSSYNEQFF. The rearrangement joins TRBV28 to TRBJ2-1, with D possibly being TRBD2 (6 bases). The CDR3 totals 15 residues. The germline V gene encodes CDR1 MDHEN and CDR2 SYDVKM. Trimming shortened V by 3 bases and J by 0 bases, and 9 bases separated the two germline ends.

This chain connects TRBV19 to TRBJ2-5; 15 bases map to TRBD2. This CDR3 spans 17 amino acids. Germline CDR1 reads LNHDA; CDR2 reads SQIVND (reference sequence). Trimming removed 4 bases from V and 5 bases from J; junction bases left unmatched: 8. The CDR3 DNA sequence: TGTGCCAGTAGTAATGGACTAGCGGGGGGGCCCGGTGAGACCCAGTACTTC. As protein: CASSNGLAGGPGETQYF.

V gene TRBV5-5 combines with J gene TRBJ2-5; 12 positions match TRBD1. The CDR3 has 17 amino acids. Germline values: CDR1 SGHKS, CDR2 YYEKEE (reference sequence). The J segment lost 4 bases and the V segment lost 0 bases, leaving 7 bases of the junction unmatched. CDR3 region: CASSLGRGDRGRETQYF. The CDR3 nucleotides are TGTGCCAGCAGCTTGGGACGTGGGGACAGGGGGCGAGAGACCCAGTACTTC.

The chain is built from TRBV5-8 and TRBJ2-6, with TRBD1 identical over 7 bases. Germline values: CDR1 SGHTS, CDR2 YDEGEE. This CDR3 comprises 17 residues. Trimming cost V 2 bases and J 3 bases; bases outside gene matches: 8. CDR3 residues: CASSFTTGAHGANVLTF. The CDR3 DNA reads TGTGCCAGCAGCTTTACAACAGGGGCGCATGGGGCCAACGTCCTGACTTTC.

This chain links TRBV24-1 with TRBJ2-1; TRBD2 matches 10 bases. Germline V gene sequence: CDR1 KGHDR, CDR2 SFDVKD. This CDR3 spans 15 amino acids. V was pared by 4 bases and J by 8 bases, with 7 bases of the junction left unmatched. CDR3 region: CATSEGGLASDEQFF. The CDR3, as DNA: TGTGCCACCAGTGAAGGGGGACTAGCGTCGGATGAGCAGTTCTTC.

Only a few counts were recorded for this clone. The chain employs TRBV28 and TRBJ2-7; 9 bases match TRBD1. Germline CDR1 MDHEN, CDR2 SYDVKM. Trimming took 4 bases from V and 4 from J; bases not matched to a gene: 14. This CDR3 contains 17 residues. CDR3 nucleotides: TGTGCCAGCAGTTCATATAGGTTGGGACAGGGAACGTACGAGCAGTACTTC. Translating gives CASSSYRLGQGTYEQYF.

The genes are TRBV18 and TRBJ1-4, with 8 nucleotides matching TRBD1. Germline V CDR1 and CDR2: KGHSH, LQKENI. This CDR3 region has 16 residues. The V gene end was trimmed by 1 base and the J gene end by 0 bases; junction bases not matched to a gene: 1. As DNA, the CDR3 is TGTGCCAGCTCACCACGACAGGGGACAACTAATGAAAAACTGTTTTTT. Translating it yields CASSPRQGTTNEKLFF. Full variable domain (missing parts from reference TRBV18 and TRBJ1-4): NAGVMQNPRHLVRRRGQEARLRCSPMKGHSHVYWYRQLPEEGLKFMVYLQKENIIDESGMPKERFSAEFPKEGPSILRIQQVVRGDSAAYFCASSPRQGTTNEKLFFGSGTQLSVL.

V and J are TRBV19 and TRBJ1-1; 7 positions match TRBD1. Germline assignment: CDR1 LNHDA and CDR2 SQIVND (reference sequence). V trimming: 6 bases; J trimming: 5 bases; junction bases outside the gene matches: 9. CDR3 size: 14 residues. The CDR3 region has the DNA TGTGCCAGTAGAGGGGGCGCGGGTCGAACTGAAGCTTTCTTT. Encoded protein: CASRGGAGRTEAFF.

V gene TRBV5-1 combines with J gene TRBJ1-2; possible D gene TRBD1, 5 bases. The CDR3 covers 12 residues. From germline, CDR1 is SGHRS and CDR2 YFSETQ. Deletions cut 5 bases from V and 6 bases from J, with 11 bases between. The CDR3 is CASRIGRDGYTF. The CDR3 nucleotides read TGCGCCAGCAGGATAGGCAGGGATGGCTACACCTTC.